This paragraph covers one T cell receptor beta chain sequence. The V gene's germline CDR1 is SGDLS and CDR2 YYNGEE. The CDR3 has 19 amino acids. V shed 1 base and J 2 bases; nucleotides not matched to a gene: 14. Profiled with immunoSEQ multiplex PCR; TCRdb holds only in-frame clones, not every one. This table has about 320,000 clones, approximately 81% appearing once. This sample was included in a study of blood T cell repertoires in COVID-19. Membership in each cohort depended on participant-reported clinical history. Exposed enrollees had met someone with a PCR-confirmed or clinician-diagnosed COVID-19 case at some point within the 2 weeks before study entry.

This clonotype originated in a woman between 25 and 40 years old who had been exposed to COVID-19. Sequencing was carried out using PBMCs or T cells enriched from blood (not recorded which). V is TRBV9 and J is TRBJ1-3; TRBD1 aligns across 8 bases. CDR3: CASSVTAGQGGYTGNTIYF. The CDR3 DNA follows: TGTGCCAGCAGCGTAACCGCCGGACAGGGTGGGTATACTGGAAACACCATATATTTT.